The entry below gives a single TCR beta chain sequence along with its context. Antigen: not known. The CDR3 consists of 15 residues. V was cut by 5 bases and J by 2 bases, with 14 bases left in between. In germline, CDR1 is SGHNT, CDR2 YENEEA. Noted treatment: approximately nine-day PBMC culture with coronavirus spike peptide pools or control peptides (ViraFEST assay). The ViraFEST method relied on peptide pools to expand antigen-specific T cells, followed by TCR sequencing. Two million PBMCs were grown per well alongside approximately 9.4 IU/ml IL-2 and about 10 ug/ml peptide pools. These data originate in a study of vaccination and CD4 T cells after COVID-19. Study-wide findings and caveats: A nonsignificant rise from about 20 to 38 was seen in the median number of SARS-CoV-2-reactive clonotypes.

The Oncomine TCR Beta short-read assay was applied to DNA of cultured CD4+ T cells. Genomic DNA was extracted from cultured CD4+ T cells. TCRdb fed the PCR reads into MiXCR, producing one record per CDR3 protein. The repertoire holds 17,000 or so distinct CDR3 sequences, with 45% as singletons. The TCR was taken from a human donor who received a COVID-19 vaccine. The rearrangement links TRBV11-3 to TRBJ2-3, with D perhaps matching TRBD2 (5 bases). The sequenced sample was CD4+ T cells from blood, cultured in vitro, obtained before SARS-CoV-2 vaccination. CDR3 DNA: TGTGCCAGCAGCCGGGAAGGGCTGGTCACAGATACGCAGTATTTT. Encoded protein: CASSREGLVTDTQYF.